The 13 T cell receptor beta chains reported below all come from one sample, sequenced in a study of tumor-infiltrating lymphocytes in primary liver carcinoma. The template, 500 ng total RNA, yielded TCR beta cDNA made with a constant-region primer. Investigators got TCR beta libraries out of three nested multiplex PCR rounds, done with slightly modified ARM-PCR. Use of TRBV1-TRBV30 forward primers with a C-beta reverse primer characterized the first two PCR rounds, which lasted roughly 9 cycles each. TCRdb recomputed calls from the multiplex PCR reads with MiXCR, one row per CDR3 protein. The repertoire holds fewer than 70,000 distinct CDR3 sequences, with less than 85% as singletons. From unsorted bulk tissue weighing about 20-32 mg, DNA and RNA were co-extracted. Sequences were obtained from liver tumor tissue from sampling region 2. Subset indicated: tumor region T2, inferior pole. All receptors derive from a man aged 40-49 years with primary liver carcinoma and hepatitis B virus infection.

As regards this clonotype: Given a much more abundant clone one base away, this may be a read error. This chain joins TRBV6-5 and TRBJ2-1; TRBD2 matches 8 bases. Germline CDR1 is MNHEY and CDR2 is SVGAGI. The CDR3 loop spans 14 amino acids. This CDR3 reads CASAKLAGGDEQLF. In DNA form, the CDR3 reads TGTGCCAGCGCCAAGCTAGCGGGCGGGGATGAGCAGTTGTTC.

Remarks on this clonotype: This likely comes from a read error, as the CDR3 has no conserved phenylalanine or tryptophan at its end. This sequence joins TRBV12-5 and TRBJ2-1, with 7 bases lining up with TRBD2. V gave up 0 bases and J gave up 8 bases; unmatched junction bases: 16. From germline, CDR1 is LGHNT and CDR2 FRNRAP. The CDR3 covers 18 residues. CDR3 region: CASGLVRASSGGHDEQFL. The CDR3 DNA is TGTGCTAGTGGTTTGGTACGGGCTTCTAGCGGAGGGCACGATGAGCAGTTCTTA.

As regards this clonotype: A single base separates this from a much larger clone, so it may be a read error. V usage is TRBV29-1 and J usage is TRBJ2-3; tentative D call: TRBD2 (5 bases). The CDR3 covers 15 residues. Trimming took off 8 bases at V and 1 base at J, with 19 bases between the two ends. From germline, CDR1 is SQVTM and CDR2 ANQGSEA. The CDR3 here is CSTRPWERGTDTQYF. CDR3 sequence (DNA): TGCAGCACCCGGCCGTGGGAGAGGGGCACAGATACGCAGTATTTT.

Concerning this clonotype: At one boundary the junction diverges from the germline segment, which might be a read error. V and J are TRBV6-5 and TRBJ2-3; 7 bases align to TRBD1. The CDR3 sequence is 17 residues long. Germline CDR1 is MNHEY and CDR2 is SVGAGI. The CDR3 sequence: CASHGQDGRKETDTQYF. The CDR3 DNA sequence: TGTGCCAGCCACGGACAGGACGGAAGGAAGGAGACAGATACGCAGTACTTT.

About this clonotype: It is likely a read error, because the conserved phenylalanine at the end of the CDR3 is missing. The chain joins TRBV11-2 to TRBJ2-2; weak D call: TRBD2 (6 bases). Per the germline V gene, CDR1 is SGHAT and CDR2 is FQNNGV. This CDR3 has 15 amino acids. DNA for the CDR3: TGTGCCAGCAACTTTGCGGGATCGAATACCGGGGAGCTGTTTTAT. As protein: CASNFAGSNTGELFY.

The chain recombines TRBV6-5 with TRBJ1-1, with no clear D. Trimming removed 3 bases from V and 2 bases from J, with 10 bases in between. The CDR3 length is 14 residues. Germline CDR1 is MNHEY and CDR2 is SVGAGI. The CDR3 loop reads CASSYSWTNTEAFF. Here the CDR3 DNA reads TGTGCCAGCAGTTATTCCTGGACTAACACTGAAGCTTTCTTT.

For this clonotype: One end of the junction fails to match germline, which may point to a read error. The chain joins TRBV6-5 to TRBJ2-7, with D possibly TRBD2 on 6 matching bases. Per germline, CDR1 MNHEY and CDR2 SVGAGI. The CDR3 has 13 residues. Here the CDR3 reads CASSYSGGGEQNF. CDR3 DNA sequence: TGTGCCAGCAGTTACTCGGGGGGTGGCGAGCAGAACTTC.

Concerning this clonotype: The CDR3 ends on some other residue instead of the conserved phenylalanine or tryptophan, so this is likely a read error. No DNA is shown, since the ends of the CDR3 on it are uncertain; the CDR3 is the one TCRdb lists. The V call is TRBV11-3, the J call TRBJ1-1. The CDR3 numbers 15 amino acids, ends counted. From germline, CDR1 is SGHNT and CDR2 YENEEA. This CDR3 is CASSPGSGWGTESFL.

A word on this clonotype: The germline gene is not matched at one end of the junction; a read error may be the cause. The chain has TRBV6-5 and TRBJ2-1; 13 nucleotides line up with TRBD2. The CDR3 has 17 residues. Germline V gives CDR1 MNHEY, CDR2 SVGAGI. This CDR3 reads CTSSSGTSGTSYDEQFF. The CDR3, as DNA: TGTACCAGCAGTTCCGGGACTAGCGGGACCTCCTACGATGAGCAGTTCTTC.

This clonotype showed up many times. The conserved phenylalanine or tryptophan normally closing the CDR3 is absent here, so this likely arose from a read error. The CDR3 nucleotides are TGTGCCAGCAGCCTCCCCCTCGGATCCGATACGCAGTATTGT. Its translation: CASSLPLGSDTQYC. The chain uses TRBV28 and TRBJ2-3; D is ambiguous. The CDR3 is 14 residues long. Germline V CDR1 and CDR2: MDHEN, SYDVKM. The V and J ends lost 6 bases and 6 bases respectively, with 16 bases between them.

About this clonotype itself: A much larger clone differs from this one at a single base, so this may be a read error. The chain is built from TRBV28 and TRBJ2-4, with 8 bases matching TRBD2. The V gene's germline CDR1 is MDHEN and CDR2 SYDVKM. The CDR3 has 20 residues. The trim removed 2 bases at V and 1 base at J, leaving 16 bases unmatched. CDR3: CASSLNKGVAGRAAKNIQYF. CDR3 bases: TGTGCCAGCAGTTTAAACAAAGGAGTAGCGGGACGCGCGGCCAAAAACATTCAGTACTTC. The full variable domain, in which reference TRBV28 and TRBJ2-4 provide the parts outside the CDR3, is DVKVTQSSRYLVKRTGEKVFLECVQDMDHENMFWYRQDPGLGLRLIYFSYDVKMKEKGDIPEGYSVSREKKERFSLILESASTNQTSMYLCASSLNKGVAGRAAKNIQYFGAGTRLSVL.

Worth noting for this clonotype: One end of the junction is discordant with germline, which a read error may explain. The chain couples TRBV10-3 to TRBJ1-5, with unresolved D. CDR3 length equals 14 residues. Looked up from germline, CDR1 is ENHRY and CDR2 is SYGVKD. The CDR3 DNA is TGTGCCATCAGTGAGTATGAGGAGGATCAGCCCCAGCTTTTT. Protein: CAISEYEEDQPQLF.

The chain has TRBV11-2 and TRBJ2-5; tentatively, D is TRBD2 (6 bases). Germline lookup yields CDR1 SGHAT and CDR2 FQNNGV. The CDR3 is made up of 16 amino acids. Deletions cut 11 bases from V and 4 bases from J, with 26 bases between. The CDR3 here is CADSQTPGGGIETQYF. The CDR3 DNA reads TGTGCCGACAGCCAAACTCCTGGCGGAGGGATAGAGACCCAGTACTTC.